The sequence of this T cell receptor (beta chain) was determined in a study of blood T cell repertoires in COVID-19. The table came from immunoSEQ multiplex PCR; TCRdb's copy has only in-frame clones and leaves some out. The sample lists about 140,000 clones; less than 90% were seen once. The CDR3 consists of 12 residues. V lost 6 bases to trimming and J lost 5 bases; unmatched junction nucleotides: 0. Germline V gene data show CDR1 as KGHDR and CDR2 as SFDVKD. The sample was peripheral blood. The TCR comes from a human donor with COVID-19, enrolled during active disease. The donor label of this sample is uncertain. The genes are TRBV24-1 and TRBJ2-3; 8 bases match TRBD2. The DNA of the CDR3 is TGTGCCACCAGTCTAGCGGGAGATACGCAGTATTTT. This translates into CATSLAGDTQYF.